This T cell receptor beta chain was identified during a study of blood T cell repertoires in COVID-19. Study details: Collection of acute and convalescent COVID-19 samples took place in the United States, Italy and Spain. Sources were T cells, B-cell-depleted T cells, or PBMCs; the material itself was cDNA or gDNA.

Source study methods: It was from reference gene primer amplification that nucleated cell counts were estimated. Profiling relied on immunoSEQ multiplex PCR, and the TCRdb table lists in-frame clones only, not all of them. Clone size and V and J calls were adopted from that table, with D and trimming inferred from the DNA. The repertoire has fewer than 15,000 clones, around 88% of them found once; the top ten carry about 51%. The sequenced sample was peripheral blood. The sequence derives from an elderly man with acute or convalescent COVID-19.

The CDR3 loop reads CASAQGRGRLGMGYTF. For the CDR3, the DNA is TGTGCCAGTGCCCAGGGCAGGGGGCGGCTCGGTATGGGCTACACCTTC. The chain has TRBV19 and TRBJ1-2; 8 bases align to TRBD1. The V gene end was trimmed by 8 bases and the J gene end by 8 bases; junction bases not matched to a gene: 19. Germline V lookup: CDR1 LNHDA, CDR2 SQIVND (reference sequence). CDR3 size: 16 residues. The entire variable domain, with the rest obtained from reference TRBV19 and TRBJ1-2, is as follows: DGGITQSPKYLFRKEGQNVTLSCEQNLNHDAMYWYRQDPGQGLRLIYYSQIVNDFQKGDIAEGYSVSREKKESFPLTVTSAQKNPTAFYLCASAQGRGRLGMGYTFGSGTRLTVV.